One sample yielded the 15 T cell receptor beta chains listed below, sequenced in a study of blood T cell repertoires in COVID-19. The protocol was immunoSEQ multiplex PCR, while the TCRdb copy is restricted to in-frame clones and leaves out a portion. The table has about 260,000 clones, 87% seen once; the top ten hold around 1.5%. Source material: peripheral blood. These receptors were taken from a woman aged 40 to 55 who had recovered from COVID-19.

The DNA for the CDR3 is TGTGCCAGCAGTGACAGTTATTACGAGCAGTACTTC. As protein: CASSDSYYEQYF. The chain employs TRBV6-1 and TRBJ2-7; unclear D gene. Trimming removed 3 bases from V and 4 bases from J, with 7 bases in between. CDR3 size: 12 residues. CDR1 MNHNS and CDR2 SASEGT come from the germline V gene.

The V call is TRBV5-1, the J call TRBJ1-1; 7 bases map to TRBD1. The germline V gene has CDR1 SGHRS and CDR2 YFSETQ. V lost 4 bases to trimming and J lost 4 bases; unmatched junction nucleotides: 10. This CDR3 region has 15 residues. The CDR3 reads CASSPTTQGVTEAFF. DNA of the CDR3: TGCGCCAGCAGCCCCACGACGCAGGGGGTCACTGAAGCTTTCTTT.

V usage is TRBV10-3 and J usage is TRBJ2-7; weak D call: TRBD2 (6 bases). Germline V gene lookup returns CDR1 ENHRY and CDR2 SYGVKD. V was cut by 0 bases and J by 5 bases, with 11 bases left in between. This CDR3 comprises 14 residues. The CDR3 region is CAISESRGVDEQYF. CDR3 nucleotide sequence: TGTGCCATCAGTGAGTCCCGCGGGGTCGACGAGCAGTACTTC.

This CDR3 reads CASSIIGRFNQPQHF. Here the CDR3 DNA reads TGTGCCAGTAGTATAATTGGCAGGTTCAATCAGCCCCAGCATTTT. The chain combines TRBV19 with TRBJ1-5; the D is unclear. This CDR3 contains 15 residues. V lost 2 bases and J 3 bases, leaving 11 bases between the germline ends. The V gene's germline CDR1 is LNHDA and CDR2 SQIVND (reference sequence).

V is TRBV10-3 and J is TRBJ1-1, with D perhaps matching TRBD1 (5 bases). V shed 3 bases and J shed 4 bases, with 9 bases lying between them. There are 13 residues in the CDR3. The germline V gene encodes CDR1 ENHRY and CDR2 SYGVKD. CDR3 nucleotides: TGTGCCATCAGTGAAACAGGTTTCACTGAAGCTTTCTTT. This encodes CAISETGFTEAFF.

The V gene is TRBV3-1 (or the pseudogene TRBV3-2), the J gene TRBJ2-7; 8 bases fit TRBD1. With V trimmed by 3 bases and J by 4 bases, 5 bases remained unmatched. The V gene's germline CDR1 is LGHDT and CDR2 YNNKEL (reference sequence). CDR3 size: 14 residues. The CDR3 here is CASSHAGGWYEQYF. In DNA, the CDR3 is TGTGCCAGCAGCCACGCAGGGGGCTGGTACGAGCAGTACTTC.

The J gene is TRBJ2-1, the V gene TRBV6-5; 13 positions match TRBD2. V lost 7 bases and J lost 5; bases outside the gene matches: 5. The CDR3 covers 15 residues. CDR1 is MNHEY, CDR2 SVGAGI, per germline. CDR3: CASIQGLAGNNEQFF. The DNA for the CDR3 is TGTGCCAGCATTCAGGGACTAGCGGGGAACAATGAGCAGTTCTTC.

The V call is TRBV28, the J call TRBJ1-1; a weak D match, TRBD1 (5 bases). Between the trimmed V and J ends, which lost 8 bases and 3 bases, there was a span of 16 bases. The CDR3 length is 14 residues. Per the germline V gene, CDR1 is MDHEN and CDR2 is SYDVKM. The CDR3 protein is CASGASLGDTEAFF. CDR3 DNA: TGTGCCAGCGGGGCCTCTCTCGGCGACACTGAAGCTTTCTTT.

The J gene is TRBJ2-1, the V gene TRBV10-1, with D perhaps TRBD1 (5 bases). Trimming removed 1 base from V and 10 bases from J, with 11 bases in between. The CDR3 extends over 13 amino acids. Germline V gene sequence: CDR1 WNHNN, CDR2 SYGVQD (reference sequence). In DNA form, the CDR3 reads TGCGCCAGCAGTGAGTGGGGCCAGTCCGAGCAGTTCTTC. Translation gives CASSEWGQSEQFF.

The V call is TRBV7-9, the J call TRBJ1-2; 7 nucleotides align to TRBD1. CDR3 length: 15 residues. Germline V gives CDR1 SEHNR, CDR2 FQNEAQ (reference sequence). The ends lost 0 bases at V and 4 bases at J; junction bases unmatched: 5. In DNA, the CDR3 is TGTGCCAGCAGCTTAGCGCAGGGGGTGGGCTATGGCTACACCTTC. It is translated as CASSLAQGVGYGYTF.

V is TRBV30 and J is TRBJ2-7; D is possibly TRBD1 (6 bases). The CDR3 is 16 amino acids. Germline V gene lookup returns CDR1 GTSNPN and CDR2 SVGIG (reference sequence). Trimming cost V 0 bases and J 2 bases, with 17 bases left between them. The CDR3 coding sequence is TGTGCCTGGAGTGTGGGGGCTGGGCACAAAACCTACGAGCAGTACTTC. Encoded protein: CAWSVGAGHKTYEQYF.

The V and J genes are TRBV2 and TRBJ1-1, with 8 nucleotides matching TRBD1. Trimming removed 6 bases from V and 4 bases from J; junction bases left unmatched: 7. CDR1 is SNHLY and CDR2 is FYNNEI in the germline V gene. The CDR3 extends over 14 amino acids. The CDR3 nucleotides are TGTGCCAGCAGGAAAGGACAGGGTGTCACTGAAGCTTTCTTT. Its protein product is CASRKGQGVTEAFF.

The V call is TRBV19, the J call TRBJ1-5; unclear D gene. Germline V gives CDR1 LNHDA, CDR2 SQIVND (reference sequence). CDR3 length equals 15 residues. Trimming took 6 bases from V and 2 from J, leaving 14 bases between them. The CDR3 DNA is TGTGCCAGTAGCCCTGGGAGGCTTGGCAATCAGCCCCAGCATTTT. It codes for CASSPGRLGNQPQHF. The full variable domain, with the rest looked up from reference TRBV19 and TRBJ1-5, is DGGITQSPKYLFRKEGQNVTLSCEQNLNHDAMYWYRQDPGQGLRLIYYSQIVNDFQKGDIAEGYSVSREKKESFPLTVTSAQKNPTAFYLCASSPGRLGNQPQHFGDGTRLSIL.

CDR3 residues: CASSFGTGGADIQYF. The CDR3 region has the DNA TGTGCCAGCAGCTTTGGGACAGGGGGCGCGGACATTCAGTACTTC. The chain is built from TRBV12-1 and TRBJ2-4; no DNA check was done on the table's D call, TRBD1. TRBV12-1 is an annotated pseudogene. CDR3 size: 15 residues.

The J gene is TRBJ2-7, the V gene TRBV19, with 10 bases matching TRBD1. CDR3 length equals 16 residues. Germline assignment: CDR1 LNHDA and CDR2 SQIVND (reference sequence). With V trimmed by 5 bases and J by 4 bases, 11 bases remained unmatched. The CDR3 protein is CASSPSPGQGLYEQYF. CDR3 sequence (DNA): TGTGCCAGTAGTCCAAGTCCGGGACAGGGGCTATACGAGCAGTACTTC.